These 2 T cell receptor beta chains came from one sample sequenced in a study of T cell changes during pregnancy in multiple sclerosis. The repertoire was sequenced with immunoSEQ multiplex PCR; TCRdb's copy has only in-frame clones and lacks some. The sample shows approximately 73,000 clones, around 94% of them seen only once. The source was CD4+ T cells from peripheral blood mononuclear cells, collected before pregnancy. The receptors were sampled from a female donor with multiple sclerosis, enrolled in a pregnancy study.

This clone was counted once. The chain joins TRBV5-4 to TRBJ2-7; no reliable D call. The ends were cut back, 4 bases at V and 0 bases at J, with 17 bases in the middle. The CDR3 has 16 residues. Germline assignment: CDR1 SGHNT and CDR2 YYREEE (reference sequence). The CDR3 sequence: CASSPMVAASSYEQYF. Written as DNA, the CDR3 is TGTGCCAGCAGCCCCATGGTGGCGGCGAGCTCCTACGAGCAGTACTTC. The full variable domain, rest sourced from reference TRBV5-4 and TRBJ2-7, is ETGVTQSPTHLIKTRGQQVTLRCSSQSGHNTVSWYQQALGQGPQFIFQYYREEENGRGNFPPRFSGLQFPNYSSELNVNALELDDSALYLCASSPMVAASSYEQYFGPGTRLTVT.

The chain links TRBV7-8 to TRBJ2-7, with D possibly matching TRBD2 (5 bases). Germline lookup yields CDR1 SGHVS and CDR2 FQNEAQ. V gave up 5 bases and J gave up 2 bases, with 10 bases separating them. This CDR3 contains 13 residues. DNA for the CDR3: TGTGCCAGCAGCGGCCCCGGGACCTACGAGCAGTACTTC. This codes for CASSGPGTYEQYF.